These 4 T cell receptor beta chains were all obtained from the same sample, sequenced in a study of CD8 T cells in ankylosing spondylitis. TCRdb re-called the 5' RACE reads through MiXCR, storing one row per CDR3 protein. The repertoire holds 150,000 to 200,000 distinct CDR3 sequences, with 11% as singletons. Sequenced sample: blood, either unsorted or a sorted T cell fraction (not recorded which). These receptors were collected from a male donor with ankylosing spondylitis or in good health (not recorded which).

CDR3 nucleotide sequence: TGTGCCAGCAGAGACAGGGGTAGTAACTATGGCTACACCTTC. Translating gives CASRDRGSNYGYTF. The chain couples TRBV12-3 or TRBV12-4 to TRBJ1-2; 8 bases align to TRBD1. V dropped 6 bases and J dropped 1; count of bases not matched to a gene: 4. The CDR3 has 14 residues.

A few counts support this clonotype. The chain is built from TRBV7-8 and TRBJ1-1; D is uncertain. The CDR3 is made up of 14 amino acids. The germline V gene has CDR1 SGHVS and CDR2 FQNEAQ. V gave up 6 bases and J gave up 5 bases, with 16 bases separating them. CDR3 region: CASRELVGRTEAFF. The CDR3 nucleotides read TGTGCCAGCAGGGAGTTGGTAGGGCGAACTGAAGCTTTCTTT.

Notes on this clonotype: Since a much larger clone is just one base distant, this may be a read error. V and J are TRBV20-1 and TRBJ1-2; 7 bases are a match to TRBD1. Germline-derived CDR1 and CDR2 are DFQATT and SNEGSKA (reference sequence). The CDR3 loop spans 12 amino acids. CDR3 DNA: TGCACCAGGGGGGAGGCTAACTATGGCTACACCTTC. It encodes CTRGEANYGYTF.

This clonotype showed up just a few times. The CDR3 DNA sequence: TGTGCCAGTATGGATCGGACAGGGTACGAAACTGAAGCTTTCTTT. This translates into CASMDRTGYETEAFF. The V gene is TRBV19, the J gene TRBJ1-1; 8 bases line up with TRBD1. Germline V gives CDR1 LNHDA, CDR2 SQIVND (reference sequence). This CDR3 is built from 15 residues. J was trimmed by 5 bases and V by 7 bases; bases with no gene match: 12.